Listed below are T cell receptor beta chains from one sample, sequenced in a study of cytomegalovirus exposure and HLA in healthy donors. Sequencing was performed with immunoSEQ multiplex PCR; in TCRdb, only in-frame clones are kept and a portion is missing. The sample holds approximately 110,000 clones, about four fifths seen once. The sequenced sample consisted of PBMCs. These receptor sequences come from a man in his thirties or forties in good health and CMV-seronegative. CDR3s include the opening cysteine and the closing phenylalanine or tryptophan. Fields, in order: J gene, V gene, clone size, D gene, CDR3 protein, CDR3 DNA. The D gene is left open where the match is weak. The listing skips clone size in some rows; elsewhere it reads once, few, many or a size class.

TRBJ2-1,TRBV9,.,TRBD2,CASSVDWGMASGRGEQFF,TGTGCCAGCAGCGTAGACTGGGGGATGGCTAGCGGGAGAGGTGAGCAGTTCTTC
TRBJ2-3,TRBV30,.,TRBD1,CAWSQRQGDTDTQYF,TGTGCCTGGAGCCAACGACAGGGGGACACAGATACGCAGTATTTT
TRBJ2-1,TRBV10-3,.,TRBD1,CAITGQVLTEQFF,TGTGCCATCACGGGACAGGTCCTAACTGAGCAGTTCTTC
TRBJ1-5,TRBV19,.,.,CASRETIENQPQHF,TGTGCCAGTAGAGAGACAATTGAGAATCAGCCCCAGCATTTT
TRBJ2-7,TRBV4-1,few,TRBD2,CASSPRGAAYEQYF,TGCGCCAGCAGCCCGCGGGGGGCAGCCTACGAGCAGTACTTC
TRBJ2-7,TRBV6-1,few,.,CASSEYLRDTSSYEQYF,TGTGCCAGCAGTGAATATCTCCGGGACACCTCTTCCTACGAGCAGTACTTC
TRBJ2-5,TRBV25-1,.,.,CASSELTFQETQYF,TGTGCCAGCAGTGAATTGACTTTCCAAGAGACCCAGTACTTC
TRBJ2-1,TRBV9,.,TRBD2,CASSVSGRVTYNEQFF,TGTGCCAGCAGCGTCTCGGGGAGGGTAACCTACAATGAGCAGTTCTTC
TRBJ1-5,TRBV19,.,TRBD1,CASSPDRDSQPQHF,TGTGCCAGTAGCCCGGACAGGGACTCTCAGCCCCAGCATTTT
TRBJ1-2,TRBV25-1,.,.,CASSEPEGANYGYTF,TGTGCCAGCAGTGAACCGGAGGGAGCTAACTATGGCTACACCTTC
TRBJ2-7,TRBV5-4,few,TRBD1,CASSWTGGSYEQYF,TGTGCCAGCAGCTGGACAGGGGGCTCCTACGAGCAGTACTTC
TRBJ1-1,TRBV5-1,.,.,CASSLGQANTEAFF,TGCGCCAGCAGCTTGGGACAGGCTAACACTGAAGCTTTCTTT
TRBJ1-2,TRBV30,.,TRBD1,CAWSYRGSGYTF,TGTGCCTGGAGTTACAGGGGTAGCGGCTACACCTTC
TRBJ1-4,TRBV6-7,.,.,CASSYTRLLF,TGTGCCAGCAGTTACACCCGGTTGCTCTTT
TRBJ1-2,TRBV4-3,.,.,CASSQDGAAPLYGYTF,TGCGCCAGCAGCCAAGATGGGGCAGCTCCCCTCTATGGCTACACCTTC
TRBJ1-2,TRBV27,.,TRBD1,CASSLRDSRPYGYTF,TGTGCCAGCAGTTTACGGGACAGCCGTCCTTATGGCTACACCTTC
TRBJ1-1,TRBV6-1,.,.,CASSNSVGTEAFF,TGTGCCAGCAGTAACAGTGTTGGCACTGAAGCTTTCTTT
TRBJ2-7,TRBV4-2,.,.,CASSQEEGRLVGEQYF,TGTGCCAGCAGCCAAGAGGAAGGCCGACTAGTCGGCGAGCAGTACTTC
TRBJ1-4,TRBV2,.,TRBD1,CASNRDRDEKLFF,TGTGCCAGCAACCGGGACAGGGATGAAAAACTGTTTTTT
TRBJ1-2,TRBV18,.,TRBD1,CASSPSRDRPGYTF,TGTGCCAGCTCACCTTCTAGGGACAGGCCTGGCTACACCTTC
TRBJ1-2,TRBV29-1,.,.,CSVEAVSNYGYTF,TGCAGCGTTGAAGCAGTGTCTAACTATGGCTACACCTTC
TRBJ1-1,TRBV9,.,.,CASGGLTAPNTEAFF,TGTGCCAGCGGCGGTTTGACAGCCCCGAACACTGAAGCTTTCTTT
TRBJ2-2,TRBV30,.,TRBD1,CAWGRRGQTTGELFF,TGTGCCTGGGGTCGACGGGGACAGACCACCGGGGAGCTGTTTTTT
TRBJ2-7,TRBV5-6,.,TRBD1,CASRSLTGVDEQYF,TGTGCCAGCAGGTCGTTGACAGGGGTAGACGAGCAGTACTTC
TRBJ1-1,TRBV6-1,.,.,CASSSTGTDTEAFF,TGTGCCAGCAGCTCGACAGGAACGGACACTGAAGCTTTCTTT
TRBJ2-3,TRBV6-5,.,.,CASAPGGRGTDTQYF,TGTGCCAGCGCCCCTGGCGGTAGGGGGACAGATACGCAGTATTTT
TRBJ2-5,TRBV9,.,.,CASSVATGTQETQYF,TGTGCCAGCAGCGTAGCTACGGGGACTCAAGAGACCCAGTACTTC
TRBJ2-5,TRBV7-9,.,.,CASSPVQGWETQYF,TGTGCCAGCAGCCCCGTCCAGGGCTGGGAGACCCAGTACTTC
TRBJ2-3,TRBV11-2,.,.,CASSLSSTQYF,TGTGCCAGCAGCTTATCCAGTACGCAGTATTTT
TRBJ2-4,TRBV9,.,.,CASSEGWNAVTIQYF,TGTGCCAGCAGCGAGGGGTGGAACGCCGTAACCATTCAGTACTTC
TRBJ2-6,TRBV7-3,.,.,CASSLTTSSGANVLTF,TGTGCCAGCAGCTTAACGACTAGCTCTGGGGCCAACGTCCTGACTTTC
TRBJ2-3,TRBV6-5,.,TRBD1,CASRGRDRGTDTQYF,TGTGCCAGCAGGGGCCGGGACAGGGGCACAGATACGCAGTATTTT
TRBJ2-2,TRBV6-6,.,.,CASLTPGAGITGELFF,TGTGCCAGCCTCACCCCAGGGGCAGGGATCACCGGGGAGCTGTTTTTT
TRBJ1-5,TRBV11-2,once,TRBD1,CASSLAGQLNQPQHF,TGTGCCAGCAGCTTAGCGGGACAGCTCAATCAGCCCCAGCATTTT
TRBJ2-5,TRBV2,few,TRBD2,CASRKGREWETQYF,TGTGCCAGCAGGAAAGGGAGGGAATGGGAGACCCAGTACTTC
TRBJ2-5,TRBV7-2,.,TRBD2,CASSGSGSFETQYF,TGTGCCAGCAGCGGTAGCGGGAGCTTCGAGACCCAGTACTTC
TRBJ2-7,TRBV4-1,.,TRBD1,CASSQETGVGEQYF,TGCGCCAGCAGCCAAGAGACAGGGGTGGGGGAGCAGTACTTC